This T cell receptor (beta chain) emerged from a study of shared clonotypes between healthy human individuals. Study in general: Donor ages ranged 18 to 49 years: a couple of women, a few men.

Findings and caveats of the study: It was only blood that was sampled, and tissue repertoires likely differ. Few donors limited the genetic and exposure-history diversity represented. Sharing across a few donors was seen in roughly 5.2% of naive CD4 clonotypes.

Generated by immunoSEQ multiplex PCR, the TCRdb table keeps only in-frame clones and is missing some. The sample carries 550,000 to 850,000 clones, approximately 79% recorded once. As concerns this clone: The antigen remains undetermined.

Germline loops: CDR1 MDHEN, CDR2 SYDVKM. With 7 bases removed from V and 0 bases from J, the gap between germline ends came to 10 bases. CDR3 length: 14 residues. The sample comprised memory CD4+ T cells sorted from blood. Subset specified: CD45RA-negative fraction. The sequence was collected from a woman aged 25 to 45 in good health. The J gene is TRBJ2-4, the V gene TRBV28; D not resolved. The chain's CDR3 is CASNTQLAKNIQYF. For the CDR3, the DNA is TGTGCCAGCAACACACAGCTAGCCAAAAACATTCAGTACTTC.